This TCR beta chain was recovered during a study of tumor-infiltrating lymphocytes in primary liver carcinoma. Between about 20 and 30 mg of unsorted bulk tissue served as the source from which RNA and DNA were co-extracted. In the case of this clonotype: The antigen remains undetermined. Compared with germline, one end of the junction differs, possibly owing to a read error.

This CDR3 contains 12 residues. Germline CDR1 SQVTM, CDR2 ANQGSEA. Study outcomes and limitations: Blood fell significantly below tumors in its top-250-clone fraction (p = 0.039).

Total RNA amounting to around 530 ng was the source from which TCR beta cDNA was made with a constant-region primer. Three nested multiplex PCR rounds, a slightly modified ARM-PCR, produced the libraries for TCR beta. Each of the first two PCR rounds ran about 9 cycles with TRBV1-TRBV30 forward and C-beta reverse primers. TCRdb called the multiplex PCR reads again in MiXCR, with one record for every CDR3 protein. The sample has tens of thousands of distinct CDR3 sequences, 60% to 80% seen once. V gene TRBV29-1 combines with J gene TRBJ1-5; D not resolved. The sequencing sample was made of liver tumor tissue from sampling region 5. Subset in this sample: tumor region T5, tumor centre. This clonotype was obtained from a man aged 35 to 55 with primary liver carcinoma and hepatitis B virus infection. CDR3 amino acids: CSVGVGNQLQHF. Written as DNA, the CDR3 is TGCAGCGTTGGGGTAGGCAATCAGCTCCAGCATTTT.